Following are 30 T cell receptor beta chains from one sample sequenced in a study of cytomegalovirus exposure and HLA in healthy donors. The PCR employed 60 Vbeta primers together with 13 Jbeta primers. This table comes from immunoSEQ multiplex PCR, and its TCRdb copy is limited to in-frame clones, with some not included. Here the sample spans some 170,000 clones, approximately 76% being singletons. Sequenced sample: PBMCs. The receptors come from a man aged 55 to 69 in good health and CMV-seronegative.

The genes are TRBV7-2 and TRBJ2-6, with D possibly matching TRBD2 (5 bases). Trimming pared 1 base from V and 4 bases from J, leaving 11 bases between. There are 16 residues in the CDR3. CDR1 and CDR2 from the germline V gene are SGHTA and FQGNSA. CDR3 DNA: TGTGCCAGCAGCTTAGTCCCGGGGTCAGGGGCCAACGTCCTGACTTTC. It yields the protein CASSLVPGSGANVLTF. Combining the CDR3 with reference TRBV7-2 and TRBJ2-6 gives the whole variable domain GAGVSQSPSNKVTEKGKDVELRCDPISGHTALYWYRQSLGQGLEFLIYFQGNSAPDKSGLPSDRFSAERTGGSVSTLTIQRTQQEDSAVYLCASSLVPGSGANVLTFGAGSRLTVL.

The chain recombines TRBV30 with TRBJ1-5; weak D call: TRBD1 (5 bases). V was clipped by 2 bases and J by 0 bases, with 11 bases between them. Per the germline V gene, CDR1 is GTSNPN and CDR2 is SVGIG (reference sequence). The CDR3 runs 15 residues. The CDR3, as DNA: TGTGCCTGGAGTCAGGGAACCTATAGCAATCAGCCCCAGCATTTT. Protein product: CAWSQGTYSNQPQHF.

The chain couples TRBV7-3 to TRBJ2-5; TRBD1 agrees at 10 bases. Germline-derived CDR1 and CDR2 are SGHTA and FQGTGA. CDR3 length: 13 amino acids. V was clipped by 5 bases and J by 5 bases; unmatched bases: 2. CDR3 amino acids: CASSRGQGETQYF. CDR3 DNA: TGTGCCAGCAGCCGGGGACAGGGGGAGACCCAGTACTTC.

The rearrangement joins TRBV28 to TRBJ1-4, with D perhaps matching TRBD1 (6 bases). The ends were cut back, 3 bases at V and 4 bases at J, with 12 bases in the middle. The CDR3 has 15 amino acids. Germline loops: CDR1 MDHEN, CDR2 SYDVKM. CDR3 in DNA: TGTGCCAGCAGTTTTATCAGGGGCGGTAATGAAAAACTGTTTTTT. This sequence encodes CASSFIRGGNEKLFF.

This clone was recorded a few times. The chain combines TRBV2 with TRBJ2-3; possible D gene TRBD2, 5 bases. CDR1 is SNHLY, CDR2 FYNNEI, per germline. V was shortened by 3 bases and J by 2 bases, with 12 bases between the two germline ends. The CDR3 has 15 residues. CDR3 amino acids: CASSERLPNTDTQYF. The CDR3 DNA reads TGTGCCAGCAGTGAGAGACTACCGAACACAGATACGCAGTATTTT.

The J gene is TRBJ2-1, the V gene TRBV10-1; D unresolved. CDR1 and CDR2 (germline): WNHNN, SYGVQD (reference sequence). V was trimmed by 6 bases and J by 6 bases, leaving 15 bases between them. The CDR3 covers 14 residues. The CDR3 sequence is CASSLTLSSNEQFF. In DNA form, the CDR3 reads TGCGCCAGCAGCTTGACACTCTCAAGCAATGAGCAGTTCTTC.

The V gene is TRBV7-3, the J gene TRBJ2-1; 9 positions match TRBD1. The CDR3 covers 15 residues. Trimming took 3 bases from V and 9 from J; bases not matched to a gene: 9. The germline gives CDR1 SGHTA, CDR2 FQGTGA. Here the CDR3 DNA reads TGTGCCAGCAGCTTGGGACAGGGCGACGTTGGTGAGCAGTTCTTC. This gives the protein CASSLGQGDVGEQFF.

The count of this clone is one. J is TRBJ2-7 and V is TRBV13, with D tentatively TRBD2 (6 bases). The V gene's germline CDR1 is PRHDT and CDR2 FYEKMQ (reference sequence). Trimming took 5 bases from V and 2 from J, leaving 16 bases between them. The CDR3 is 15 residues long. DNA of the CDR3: TGTGCCAGCAGCCCCCTCGGAGGGGTCACCTACGAGCAGTACTTC. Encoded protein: CASSPLGGVTYEQYF.

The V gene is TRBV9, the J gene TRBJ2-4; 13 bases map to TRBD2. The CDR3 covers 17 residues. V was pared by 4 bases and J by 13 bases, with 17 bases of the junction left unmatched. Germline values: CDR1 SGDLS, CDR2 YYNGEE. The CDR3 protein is CASSRSVGLAGLRSQYF. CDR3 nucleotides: TGTGCCAGCAGCCGATCCGTGGGACTAGCGGGACTACGATCCCAGTACTTC.

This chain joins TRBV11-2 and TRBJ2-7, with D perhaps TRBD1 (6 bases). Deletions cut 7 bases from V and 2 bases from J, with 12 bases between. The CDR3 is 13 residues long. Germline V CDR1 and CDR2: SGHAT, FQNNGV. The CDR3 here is CASKVQGTYEQYF. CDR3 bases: TGTGCCAGCAAGGTACAGGGCACCTACGAGCAGTACTTC.

The CDR3 coding sequence is TGTGCCAGCAGCTTACAGGGGAGTAACTACGAGCAGTACTTC. Residues: CASSLQGSNYEQYF. The chain employs TRBV7-9 and TRBJ2-7; perhaps TRBD1 as D (6 bases). The CDR3 contains 14 residues. Deletions cut 2 bases from V and 3 bases from J, with 11 bases between. The germline gives CDR1 SEHNR, CDR2 FQNEAQ (reference sequence).

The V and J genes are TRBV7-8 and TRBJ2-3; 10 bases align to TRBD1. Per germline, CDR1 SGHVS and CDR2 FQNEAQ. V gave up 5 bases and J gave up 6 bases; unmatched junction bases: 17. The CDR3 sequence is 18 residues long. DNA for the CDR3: TGTGCCAGCAGCATCCGGGACAGGGGAAGGGGGGTGGGGGATACGCAGTATTTT. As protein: CASSIRDRGRGVGDTQYF.

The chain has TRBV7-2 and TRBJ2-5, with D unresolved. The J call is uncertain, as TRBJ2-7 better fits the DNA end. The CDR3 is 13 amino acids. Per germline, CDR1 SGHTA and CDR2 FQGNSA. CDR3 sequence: CASSLVPGNEQYF. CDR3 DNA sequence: TGTGCCAGCAGCTTAGTTCCAGGTAACGAGCAGTACTTC.

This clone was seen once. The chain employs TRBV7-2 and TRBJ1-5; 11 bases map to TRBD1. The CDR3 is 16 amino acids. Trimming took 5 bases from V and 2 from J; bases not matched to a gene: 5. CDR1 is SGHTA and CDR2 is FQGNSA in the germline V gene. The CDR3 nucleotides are TGTGCCAGCAGCGAATGGGACAGGGGGGGCAATCAGCCCCAGCATTTT. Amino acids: CASSEWDRGGNQPQHF.

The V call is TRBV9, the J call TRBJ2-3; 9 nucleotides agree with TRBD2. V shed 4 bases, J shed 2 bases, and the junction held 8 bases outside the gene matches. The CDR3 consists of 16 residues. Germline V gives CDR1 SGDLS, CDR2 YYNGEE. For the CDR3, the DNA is TGTGCCAGCAGCCCCGGGGCTAGCGGGGCCACAGATACGCAGTATTTT. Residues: CASSPGASGATDTQYF.

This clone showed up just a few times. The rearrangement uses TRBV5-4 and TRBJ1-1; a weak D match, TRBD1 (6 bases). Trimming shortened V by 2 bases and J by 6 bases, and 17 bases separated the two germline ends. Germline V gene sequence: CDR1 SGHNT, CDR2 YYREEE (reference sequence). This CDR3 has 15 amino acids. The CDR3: CASSLRGGAWAEAFF. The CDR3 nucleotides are TGTGCCAGCAGCTTAAGGGGGGGAGCATGGGCTGAAGCTTTCTTT.

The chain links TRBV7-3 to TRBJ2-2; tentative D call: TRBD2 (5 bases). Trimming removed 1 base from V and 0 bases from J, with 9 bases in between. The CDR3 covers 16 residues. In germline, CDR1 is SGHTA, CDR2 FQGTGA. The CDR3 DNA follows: TGTGCCAGCAGCTTAAGTCCGGGATCGAACACCGGGGAGCTGTTTTTT. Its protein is CASSLSPGSNTGELFF.

The CDR3 DNA follows: TGTGCCAGCAGCCAAAGCGACGGGGGGCCCTCCTACAATGAGCAGTTCTTC. This encodes CASSQSDGGPSYNEQFF. The chain has TRBV4-2 and TRBJ2-1; possible D gene TRBD2, 7 bases. CDR1 is LGHNA, CDR2 YNFKEQ, per germline. This CDR3 region has 17 residues. The V and J ends lost 2 bases and 0 bases respectively, with 14 bases between them.

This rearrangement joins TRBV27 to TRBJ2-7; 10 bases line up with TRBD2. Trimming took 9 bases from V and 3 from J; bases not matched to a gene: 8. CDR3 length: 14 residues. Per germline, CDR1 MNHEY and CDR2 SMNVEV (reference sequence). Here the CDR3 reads CASRRAGGDYEQYF. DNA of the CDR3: TGTGCCAGTAGAAGAGCGGGGGGGGACTACGAGCAGTACTTC.

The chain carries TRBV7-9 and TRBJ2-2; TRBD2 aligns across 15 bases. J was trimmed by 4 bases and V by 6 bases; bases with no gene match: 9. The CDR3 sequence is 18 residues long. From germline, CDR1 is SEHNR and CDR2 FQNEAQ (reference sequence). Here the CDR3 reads CASSRPGLAGGLTGELFF. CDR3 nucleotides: TGTGCCAGCAGTCGACCGGGACTAGCGGGAGGCCTCACCGGGGAGCTGTTTTTT. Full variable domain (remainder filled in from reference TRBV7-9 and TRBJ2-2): DTGVSQNPRHKITKRGQNVTFRCDPISEHNRLYWYRQTLGQGPEFLTYFQNEAQLEKSRLLSDRFSAERPKGSFSTLEIQRTEQGDSAMYLCASSRPGLAGGLTGELFFGEGSRLTVL.

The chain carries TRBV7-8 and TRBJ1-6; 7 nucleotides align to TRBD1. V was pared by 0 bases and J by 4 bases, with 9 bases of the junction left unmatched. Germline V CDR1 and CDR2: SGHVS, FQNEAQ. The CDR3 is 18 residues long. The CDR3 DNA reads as TGTGCCAGCAGCTTAGCGCTACAGGGGCCACTGTATAATTCACCCCTCCACTTT. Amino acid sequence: CASSLALQGPLYNSPLHF. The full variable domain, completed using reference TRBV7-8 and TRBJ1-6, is GAGVSQSPRYKVAKRGQDVALRCDPISGHVSLFWYQQALGQGPEFLTYFQNEAQLDKSGLPSDRFFAERPEGSVSTLKIQRTQQEDSAVYLCASSLALQGPLYNSPLHFGNGTRLTVT.

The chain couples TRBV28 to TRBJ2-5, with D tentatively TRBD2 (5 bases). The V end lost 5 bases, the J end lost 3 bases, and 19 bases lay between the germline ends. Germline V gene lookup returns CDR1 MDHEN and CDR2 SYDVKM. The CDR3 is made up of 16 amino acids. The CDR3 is CASSLALAQIEETQYF. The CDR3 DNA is TGTGCCAGCAGTCTAGCTCTAGCTCAGATCGAAGAGACCCAGTACTTC.

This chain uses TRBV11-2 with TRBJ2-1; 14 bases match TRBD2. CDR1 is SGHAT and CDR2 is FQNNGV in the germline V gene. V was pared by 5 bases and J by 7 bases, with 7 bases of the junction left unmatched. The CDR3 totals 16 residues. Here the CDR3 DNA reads TGTGCCAGCAGCACCGGACTAGCGGGGGGTTCGAATGAGCAGTTCTTC. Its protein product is CASSTGLAGGSNEQFF.

CDR3 loop: CAINDRTYNEQFF. The CDR3 coding sequence is TGTGCCATCAACGACAGGACCTACAATGAGCAGTTCTTC. The chain combines TRBV10-3 with TRBJ2-1; possible D gene TRBD1, 6 bases. The germline V gene encodes CDR1 ENHRY and CDR2 SYGVKD. V lost 7 bases and J lost 2, with 9 bases in between. This CDR3 is built from 13 residues.

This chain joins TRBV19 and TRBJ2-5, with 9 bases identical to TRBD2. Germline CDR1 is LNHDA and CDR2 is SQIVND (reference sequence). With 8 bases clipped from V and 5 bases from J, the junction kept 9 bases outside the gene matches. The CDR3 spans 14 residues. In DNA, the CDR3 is TGTGCCAGTGGAGGTAGCGGGAGTGGGGAGACCCAGTACTTC. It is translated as CASGGSGSGETQYF.

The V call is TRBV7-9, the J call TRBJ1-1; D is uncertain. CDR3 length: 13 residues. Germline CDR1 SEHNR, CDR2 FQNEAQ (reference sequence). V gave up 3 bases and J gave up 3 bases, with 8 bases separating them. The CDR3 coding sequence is TGTGCCAGCAGCTTCGTCGGGGACACTGAAGCTTTCTTT. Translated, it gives CASSFVGDTEAFF.

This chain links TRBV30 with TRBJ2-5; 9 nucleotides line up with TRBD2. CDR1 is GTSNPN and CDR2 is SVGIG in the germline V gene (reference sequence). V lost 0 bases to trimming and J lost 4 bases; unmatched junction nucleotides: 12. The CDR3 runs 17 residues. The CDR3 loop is CAWSVGAGGSPVETQYF. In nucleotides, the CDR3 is TGTGCCTGGAGTGTCGGGGCGGGGGGGTCCCCAGTAGAGACCCAGTACTTC. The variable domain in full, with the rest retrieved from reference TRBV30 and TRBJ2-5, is SQTIHQWPATLVQPVGSPLSLECTVEGTSNPNLYWYRQAAGRGLQLLFYSVGIGQISSEVPQNLSASRPQDRQFILSSKKLLLSDSGFYLCAWSVGAGGSPVETQYFGPGTRLLVL.

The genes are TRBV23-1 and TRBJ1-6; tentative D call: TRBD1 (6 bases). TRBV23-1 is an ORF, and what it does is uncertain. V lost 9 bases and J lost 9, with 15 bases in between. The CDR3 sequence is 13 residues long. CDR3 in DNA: TGCGCCAGGAAGGGGGGGGTTACTTCACCCCTCCACTTT. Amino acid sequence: CARKGGVTSPLHF.

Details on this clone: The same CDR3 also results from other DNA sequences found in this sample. The CDR3 DNA sequence: TGTGCCAGCAGTCAGACCGGGATTTATGGCTACACCTTC. Protein product: CASSQTGIYGYTF. This sequence joins TRBV5-4 and TRBJ1-2; D gene ambiguous. The CDR3 runs to 13 residues. V gave up 5 bases and J gave up 5 bases, with 13 bases separating them. Germline V gene sequence: CDR1 SGHNT, CDR2 YYREEE (reference sequence).

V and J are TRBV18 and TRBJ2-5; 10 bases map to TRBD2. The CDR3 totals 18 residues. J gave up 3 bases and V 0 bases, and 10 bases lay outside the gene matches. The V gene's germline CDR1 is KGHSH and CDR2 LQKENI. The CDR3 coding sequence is TGTGCCAGCTCACCACCGATCCCGACCGGGACTAGCGAAGAGACCCAGTACTTC. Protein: CASSPPIPTGTSEETQYF. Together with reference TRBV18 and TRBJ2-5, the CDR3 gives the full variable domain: NAGVMQNPRHLVRRRGQEARLRCSPMKGHSHVYWYRQLPEEGLKFMVYLQKENIIDESGMPKERFSAEFPKEGPSILRIQQVVRGDSAAYFCASSPPIPTGTSEETQYFGPGTRLLVL.